Each of the 28 T cell receptor beta chains below was sequenced from the same sample in a study of blood T cell repertoires in COVID-19. Generated by immunoSEQ multiplex PCR, the TCRdb table keeps only in-frame clones and is missing some. The sample includes roughly 55,000 clones, around 80% of them seen just once. Sequenced material: peripheral blood. The receptors here all came from a human donor with active or convalescent COVID-19. The donor label of this sample is uncertain.

In this sample, this clone turned up once. The chain uses TRBV11-1 and TRBJ1-2; 9 bases line up with TRBD1. Germline assignment: CDR1 SGHAT and CDR2 FQDESV (reference sequence). The CDR3 sequence is 15 residues long. V trimming: 5 bases; J trimming: 0 bases; junction bases outside the gene matches: 4. CDR3 DNA: TGTGCCAGCAGCACACGGACAGGGGCTAACTATGGCTACACCTTC. As protein: CASSTRTGANYGYTF.

The V and J genes are TRBV12-3 or TRBV12-4 and TRBJ2-3; no definite D call. V was pared by 7 bases and J by 2 bases, with 4 bases between. This CDR3 spans 11 amino acids. The CDR3: CASTYTDTQYF. As DNA, the CDR3 is TGTGCCAGCACCTACACAGATACGCAGTATTTT.

The V gene is TRBV7-2, the J gene TRBJ2-1; TRBD2 is a possible D gene (7 bases). Looked up from germline, CDR1 is SGHTA and CDR2 is FQGNSA. Trimming pared 5 bases from V and 8 bases from J, leaving 31 bases between. This CDR3 comprises 19 residues. CDR3 residues: CASSPRRGGAATTRDEQFF. Written as DNA, the CDR3 is TGTGCCAGCAGCCCTCGGAGGGGGGGCGCGGCCACTACCCGTGATGAGCAGTTCTTC.

The rearrangement links TRBV5-1 to TRBJ1-1; D ambiguous. This CDR3 has 13 residues. The V and J ends lost 0 bases and 3 bases respectively, with 6 bases between them. The germline gives CDR1 SGHRS, CDR2 YFSETQ. The CDR3 sequence is CASSLDGDTEAFF. As DNA, the CDR3 is TGCGCCAGCAGCTTGGACGGGGACACTGAAGCTTTCTTT.

The chain carries TRBV6-4 and TRBJ1-2, with TRBD1 identical over 10 bases. The V gene end was trimmed by 6 bases and the J gene end by 4 bases; junction bases not matched to a gene: 8. The CDR3 has 15 residues. From germline, CDR1 is MRHNA and CDR2 SNTAGT. The CDR3 protein is CASRPSGTGVYGYTF. The CDR3 nucleotides are TGTGCCAGCAGACCCTCCGGGACAGGGGTCTATGGCTACACCTTC.

This chain joins TRBV9 and TRBJ2-7; 9 bases match TRBD1. This CDR3 is 17 amino acids long. Trimming removed 4 bases from V and 2 bases from J; junction bases left unmatched: 13. Per germline, CDR1 SGDLS and CDR2 YYNGEE. The CDR3 protein is CASSPQGGQGFPYEQYF. The CDR3 nucleotides are TGTGCCAGCAGCCCTCAGGGGGGACAGGGATTCCCCTACGAGCAGTACTTC.

The CDR3 spells CASSDGGAGGANVLTF. CDR3 sequence (DNA): TGTGCCAGCAGTGACGGGGGGGCTGGTGGGGCCAACGTCCTGACTTTC. V gene TRBV6-4 combines with J gene TRBJ2-6, with a possible D match to TRBD2 (7 bases). V lost 2 bases and J 3 bases, leaving 11 bases between the germline ends. The CDR3 loop spans 16 amino acids. In germline, CDR1 is MRHNA, CDR2 SNTAGT.

The rearrangement links TRBV6-5 to TRBJ2-5, with 9 bases identical to TRBD1. Germline V lookup: CDR1 MNHEY, CDR2 SVGAGI. This CDR3 is built from 13 residues. With 11 bases clipped from V and 9 bases from J, the junction kept 13 bases outside the gene matches. In nucleotides, the CDR3 is TGTGCCGGTAGCACCGGGACAGGGCGGGCCCAGTACTTC. Its protein product is CAGSTGTGRAQYF.

The chain joins TRBV3-1 (or the pseudogene TRBV3-2) to TRBJ1-3; 10 nucleotides align to TRBD1. V lost 4 bases and J lost 1; bases outside the gene matches: 4. Germline CDR1 is LGHDT and CDR2 is YNNKEL (reference sequence). The CDR3 sequence is 16 residues long. The CDR3 DNA is TGTGCCAGCAGCCTGACAGGGGGCTATTCTGGAAACACCATATATTTT. Translating gives CASSLTGGYSGNTIYF.

The V and J genes are TRBV3-1 (or the pseudogene TRBV3-2) and TRBJ2-7; 8 positions match TRBD2. With V trimmed by 8 bases and J by 3 bases, 6 bases remained unmatched. Germline V gene data show CDR1 as LGHDT and CDR2 as YNNKEL (reference sequence). The CDR3 extends over 13 amino acids. CDR3 sequence reads: CASGRGAYYEQYF. DNA for the CDR3: TGTGCCAGCGGGCGGGGGGCCTACTACGAGCAGTACTTC.

This clone has a single count. The J gene is TRBJ2-5, the V gene TRBV25-1; D is ambiguous. Germline-derived CDR1 and CDR2 are MGHDK and SYGVNS. The germline V and J ends were trimmed by 3 bases and 3 bases, with 11 bases remaining between them. The CDR3 extends over 14 amino acids. In DNA form, the CDR3 reads TGTGCCAGCAGTGACCCCCTTGAGAAAGAGACCCAGTACTTC. Its protein product is CASSDPLEKETQYF.

In this sample, this clone turned up once. CDR3 protein: CASRGGAVNTGELFF. The CDR3 nucleotides are TGTGCCAGCAGGGGGGGAGCGGTGAACACCGGGGAGCTGTTTTTT. The chain recombines TRBV7-9 with TRBJ2-2, with a weak D call TRBD2 (6 bases). CDR1 and CDR2 from the germline V gene are SEHNR and FQNEAQ (reference sequence). V shed 6 bases and J shed 1 base, with 12 bases lying between them. The CDR3 has 15 residues.

This clone has more than one count but fewer than ten. The chain combines TRBV5-4 with TRBJ2-7; the D gene is possibly TRBD1 (6 bases). Germline CDR1 and CDR2: SGHNT and YYREEE (reference sequence). The CDR3 runs 15 residues. Trimming left V 0 bases short and J 2 bases short, with 12 bases between. The CDR3 is CASSLVGALTYEQYF. The CDR3 bases are TGTGCCAGCAGCTTGGTGGGGGCCTTGACCTACGAGCAGTACTTC.

This clone has only a few counts. The chain is built from TRBV5-1 and TRBJ1-1, with D unclear. The CDR3 length is 13 residues. Trimming took 5 bases from V and 5 from J, leaving 13 bases between them. The germline CDR1 and CDR2 sequences are SGHRS and YFSETQ. CDR3: CASSAGAGTEAFF. The CDR3 coding sequence is TGCGCCAGCAGTGCGGGAGCGGGGACTGAAGCTTTCTTT.

The sample holds a few counts of this clone. The chain joins TRBV5-4 to TRBJ1-2; D not certain. In germline, CDR1 is SGHNT, CDR2 YYREEE (reference sequence). The CDR3 is made up of 12 amino acids. V lost 6 bases to trimming and J lost 12 bases, with 18 bases between them. In nucleotides, the CDR3 is TGTGCCAGCAACCTGATTGGGGAGGCCGACACCTTC. It yields the protein CASNLIGEADTF.

J is TRBJ2-3 and V is TRBV7-8, with a tentative D call TRBD2 (5 bases). V lost 8 bases to trimming and J lost 4 bases, with 19 bases between them. The CDR3 extends over 15 amino acids. Germline values: CDR1 SGHVS, CDR2 FQNEAQ. CDR3 DNA: TGTGCCAGCTCCGGATACGGGATTGTTGCAGATACGCAGTATTTT. Translating it yields CASSGYGIVADTQYF.

CDR3 nucleotides: TGTGCCAGCACCTCAAGGGGACAGGGAATTGGTGGCTACACCTTC. Amino acid sequence: CASTSRGQGIGGYTF. This chain uses TRBV6-5 with TRBJ1-2; 9 nucleotides line up with TRBD1. V gave up 7 bases and J gave up 7 bases; unmatched junction bases: 13. This CDR3 has 15 residues. Germline CDR1 is MNHEY and CDR2 is SVGAGI.

This clone was seen only once. The chain has TRBV9 and TRBJ2-7, with a possible D match to TRBD1 (5 bases). Trimming stripped 4 bases from V and 3 bases from J, with 20 bases between. The CDR3 contains 16 residues. Germline values: CDR1 SGDLS, CDR2 YYNGEE. CDR3 sequence: CASSPDSWAGNYEQYF. CDR3 in DNA: TGTGCCAGCAGCCCAGACAGTTGGGCTGGAAACTACGAGCAGTACTTC.

This sequence joins TRBV18 and TRBJ2-6; unclear D gene. The CDR3 runs to 16 residues. V lost 0 bases, J lost 1 base, and 7 bases lay in between. In germline, CDR1 is KGHSH, CDR2 LQKENI. CDR3 in DNA: TGTGCCAGCTCACCACCTCCAGCGTCTGGGGCCAACGTCCTGACTTTC. This gives the protein CASSPPPASGANVLTF. Complete variable domain (other parts from reference TRBV18 and TRBJ2-6): NAGVMQNPRHLVRRRGQEARLRCSPMKGHSHVYWYRQLPEEGLKFMVYLQKENIIDESGMPKERFSAEFPKEGPSILRIQQVVRGDSAAYFCASSPPPASGANVLTFGAGSRLTVL.

The chain has TRBV24-1 and TRBJ2-3, with a weak D call TRBD1 (5 bases). This CDR3 contains 10 residues. Germline lookup yields CDR1 KGHDR and CDR2 SFDVKD. Trimming took 8 bases from V and 8 from J, leaving 7 bases between them. The CDR3 region is CATIRGTQYF. As DNA, the CDR3 is TGTGCCACCATAAGGGGTACGCAGTATTTT.

The gene calls are TRBV24-1 and TRBJ1-2, with D unresolved. Germline values: CDR1 KGHDR, CDR2 SFDVKD. Trimming took 1 base from V and 2 from J, leaving 10 bases between them. This CDR3 region has 15 residues. The CDR3 region has the DNA TGTGCCACCAGTGATTTAAGGCAGGCCAACTATGGCTACACCTTC. As protein: CATSDLRQANYGYTF.

The V call is TRBV6-2 or TRBV6-3, the J call TRBJ2-1, with TRBD2 matching over 10 bases. CDR1 and CDR2 from the germline V gene are MNHEY and SVGEGT. The CDR3 length is 15 residues. The trim removed 0 bases at V and 7 bases at J, leaving 3 bases unmatched. CDR3: CASSYSQREGNEQFF. The CDR3 coding sequence is TGTGCCAGCAGTTACTCTCAGCGGGAGGGGAATGAGCAGTTCTTC.

This chain joins TRBV11-2 and TRBJ2-5, with TRBD1 as a possible D gene (5 bases). The germline CDR1 and CDR2 sequences are SGHAT and FQNNGV. The CDR3 is 16 amino acids. V shed 5 bases and J shed 2 bases, with 18 bases lying between them. CDR3 in amino acids: CASSPRVIGSQETQYF. The CDR3 DNA follows: TGTGCCAGCAGCCCCAGGGTCATAGGCAGTCAAGAGACCCAGTACTTC.

The CDR3 here is CASSYQETQYF. The CDR3 coding sequence is TGTGCCAGCAGCTACCAAGAGACCCAGTACTTC. The chain has TRBV12-3 or TRBV12-4 and TRBJ2-5; no clear D. CDR3 length: 11 amino acids. Trimming cost V 6 bases and J 0 bases, with 2 bases left between them.

This clone was observed a handful of times. The V call is TRBV19, the J call TRBJ2-1, with 8 bases that match TRBD1. This CDR3 region has 16 residues. Trimming removed 0 bases from V and 8 bases from J; junction bases left unmatched: 9. CDR1 is LNHDA and CDR2 is SQIVND in the germline V gene (reference sequence). CDR3 sequence (DNA): TGTGCCAGTAGTATAGAGACAGGGGAGCGGAACTATGAGCAGTTCTTC. It encodes CASSIETGERNYEQFF. The variable domain in full, completed from reference TRBV19 and TRBJ2-1, reads DGGITQSPKYLFRKEGQNVTLSCEQNLNHDAMYWYRQDPGQGLRLIYYSQIVNDFQKGDIAEGYSVSREKKESFPLTVTSAQKNPTAFYLCASSIETGERNYEQFFGPGTRLTVL.

The chain employs TRBV12-5 and TRBJ1-2; 8 nucleotides agree with TRBD1. Germline-derived CDR1 and CDR2 are LGHNT and FRNRAP. The CDR3 totals 15 residues. Germline trimming cut 1 base from V and 4 bases from J; bases unmatched to any gene: 5. The CDR3 reads CASGLAGQGGYGYTF. The CDR3 DNA is TGTGCTAGTGGTTTGGCCGGACAGGGAGGCTATGGCTACACCTTC.

The count of this clone is one. The rearrangement uses TRBV4-2 and TRBJ2-2; D not resolved. The CDR3 consists of 15 residues. The germline CDR1 and CDR2 sequences are LGHNA and YNFKEQ. The ends were cut back, 0 bases at V and 7 bases at J, with 12 bases in the middle. DNA of the CDR3: TGTGCCAGCAGCCAAGATCCCTGGGCGAACGGGGAGCTGTTTTTT. Its translation: CASSQDPWANGELFF.

The chain carries TRBV19 and TRBJ2-2; 9 bases fit TRBD2. The CDR3 length is 14 residues. Trimming cost V 7 bases and J 7 bases; bases outside gene matches: 7. CDR1 is LNHDA, CDR2 SQIVND, per germline (reference sequence). CDR3 bases: TGTGCCAGTATGGGACTAGCCTATTTCGGGGAGCTGTTTTTT. It translates to CASMGLAYFGELFF.